This T cell receptor beta chain originates from a study of siplizumab effects on memory and regulatory T cells. Libraries were prepared by immunoSEQ multiplex PCR; TCRdb keeps only in-frame clonotypes and omits some of them. Of 90,000 to 110,000 clones listed, 92% are singletons. Per the germline V gene, CDR1 is MNHEY and CDR2 is SVGAGI. The V and J ends lost 0 bases and 4 bases respectively, with 9 bases between them. The CDR3 is 14 amino acids. Study results and limitations: Apparently key alloresponse contributors, naive T cells also seemed more diverse than memory cells. Proliferating Tregs in siplizumab cultures were never verified as suppressive. Fewer alloreactive sequences mapped to unstimulated CD4+ memory cells under siplizumab.

For this clone: Its antigen is still unknown.

The chain combines TRBV6-5 with TRBJ1-2, with a weak D call TRBD1 (6 bases). The TCR sequence derives from a human donor in good health. The sequenced sample consisted of Tregs sorted from blood. The CDR3 spells CASSYSGTRYGYTF. The CDR3 DNA follows: TGTGCCAGCAGTTACTCCGGGACACGCTATGGCTACACCTTC.